These T cell receptor beta chains were read from a single sample in a study of HIV-infected patients and healthy controls. TCRdb processed the 5' RACE reads anew with MiXCR; each CDR3 protein has one entry. The sample includes 15,000 to 20,000 distinct CDR3 sequences, roughly 7.9% of them seen just once. Sequencing used blood, obtained during antiretroviral therapy. The receptors come from an adult with HIV infection. The CDR3 runs from the conserved cysteine through the conserved F or W. A D gene is named only where the DNA matches it firmly. Rows may omit the clone size; those that give it use once, few, many or a size class.

cdr3_nt cdr3_aa v_call d_call clone_size j_call
TGTGCCAGTAGTGTCGGCACAGAGCAGTACTTC CASSVGTEQYF TRBV19 . many TRBJ2-7
TGTGCCAGCAGCTTAGCCGGGAGGCCCCTCCACTTT CASSLAGRPLHF TRBV7-2 . few TRBJ1-6
TGCAGTACTTTAGCGGCTAGCACAGATACGCAGTATTTT CSTLAASTDTQYF TRBV20-1 . many TRBJ2-3
TGTGCCAGCAGCCTCCGGGACAGGGGAGAAAGCAATCAGCCCCAGCATTTT CASSLRDRGESNQPQHF TRBV6-1 TRBD1 many TRBJ1-5
TGCAGTGCTATCCTCGGACAGGGCGATCAGCCCCAGCATTTT CSAILGQGDQPQHF TRBV20-1 TRBD1 many TRBJ1-5
TGCAGTGCTAGAACGGATTACAGCACTGAAGCTTTCTTT CSARTDYSTEAFF TRBV20-1 . many TRBJ1-1
TGTGCCACCCGGAGAGGCCCCACAGATACGCAGTATTTT CATRRGPTDTQYF TRBV27 . many TRBJ2-3
TGTGCCAGCTCCACCACAGGGGGCGCGAAGTTCGCTGAAGCTTTCTTT CASSTTGGAKFAEAFF TRBV28 TRBD1 many TRBJ1-1
TGCAGCGTTGTTGGGGGAGGAACTGAAGCTTTCTTT CSVVGGGTEAFF TRBV29-1 . many TRBJ1-1
TGTGCCTGGAGTTCAACAGGGACCACTTATGATAGCAATCAGCCCCAGCATTTT CAWSSTGTTYDSNQPQHF TRBV30 . . TRBJ1-5
TGCAGCGTTGTCGCCGGGGAATCTCGCTACACCTTC CSVVAGESRYTF TRBV29-1 . many TRBJ1-2
TGTGCCAGCAGTTTGTCGCAGAATGGCTACACCTTC CASSLSQNGYTF TRBV12-3/TRBV12-4 . . TRBJ1-2
TGTGCCAGCAGCCCCCTTAGGCTTGGGAACACTGAAGCTTTCTTT CASSPLRLGNTEAFF TRBV11-2 . many TRBJ1-1
TGTGCCAGCAGTCTGGGACAGGGAGGTGGCTACACCTTC CASSLGQGGGYTF TRBV28 TRBD1 many TRBJ1-2
TGCGCCAGCAGAGTGGAGTCAGGGGACAATCAGCCCCAGCATTTT CASRVESGDNQPQHF TRBV5-1 . . TRBJ1-5
TGTGCCAGCAGCTTAAACCAAATAGGAGACGAGCAGTACTTC CASSLNQIGDEQYF TRBV7-3 . many TRBJ2-7
TGTGCCAGCCGAAATAGCGGGGTTGGGGAGACCCAGTACTTC CASRNSGVGETQYF TRBV25-1 TRBD2 . TRBJ2-5
TGCGCCAGCAGTTTTACAGGGTATGAAAAACTGTTTTTT CASSFTGYEKLFF TRBV10-2 . many TRBJ1-4
TGTGCCAGCAGCTTAGAAATAGGGGCAGGTAGGACTGAAGCTTTCTTT CASSLEIGAGRTEAFF TRBV7-9 . many TRBJ1-1
TGTGCCAGCAGCCCCTCGGGGACAGCCTCCTACACCGGGGAGCTGTTTTTT CASSPSGTASYTGELFF TRBV7-3 TRBD1 many TRBJ2-2
TGCAGCGTTGTTGGCGCTGAAGCTTTCTTT CSVVGAEAFF TRBV29-1 . many TRBJ1-1